This TCR beta chain was captured by sequencing in a study of T cell responses to AZD1222 COVID-19 vaccine. Findings of the study overall: After the peak T cell response, and only then, were repertoires sampled. Possibly, clonal diversity was underestimated; donors were largely white British and included more females. The study identified only a handful of AZD1222 recipients as seropositive at baseline.

Generated by immunoSEQ multiplex PCR, the TCRdb table keeps only in-frame clones and is missing some. The sample carries 85,000 to 100,000 clones, more than 75% recorded once. Turning to this clone: Its antigen is still unknown.

This CDR3 has 12 residues. V lost 6 bases and J lost 3, with 8 bases in between. Germline CDR1 and CDR2: MNHEY and SVGEGT. The sequence came from an adult in good health. The V gene is TRBV6-2 or TRBV6-3, the J gene TRBJ1-2; TRBD1 is a possible D gene (5 bases). This material consisted of peripheral blood, taken on day 0 of AZD1222 vaccination. The CDR3: CASSTGDYGYTF. The CDR3 region has the DNA TGTGCCAGCAGCACAGGAGACTATGGCTACACCTTC.